This TCR beta chain originates from a study of blood T cell repertoires in COVID-19. The wider study: There were acute and convalescent COVID-19 samples, and they came from the United States, Italy and Spain. The cDNA or gDNA used as material had been derived from T cells, B-cell-depleted T cells, or PBMCs.

As handled by the study authors: From reference gene primer amplification, estimates of nucleated cell counts were derived. The protocol was immunoSEQ multiplex PCR, while the TCRdb copy is restricted to in-frame clones and leaves out a portion. The V and J calls and clone size come from that table; D and trimming were worked out from the DNA. The sample holds more than 200,000 clones, around 89% seen once. Germline lookup yields CDR1 LGHNA and CDR2 YSLEER. After removal of 5 bases from V and 7 bases from J, the junction contained 7 bases not matched to a gene. The CDR3 length is 13 residues. The study recruited people aged about 18 to 89 years across about two dozen US areas.

The chain has TRBV4-3 and TRBJ1-2, with TRBD1 matching 7 bases. This TCR was recovered from a woman in her twenties or thirties who had recovered from COVID-19. The sample consisted of PBMCs or T cells enriched from blood (not recorded which). The CDR3 reads CASSFDRESGYTF. The CDR3 region has the DNA TGCGCCAGCAGCTTCGACAGGGAAAGTGGCTACACCTTC.